These 17 T cell receptor beta chains were all obtained from the same sample, sequenced in a study of OX40 agonist ivuxolimab in advanced cancers. Using immunoSEQ multiplex PCR, the repertoire was profiled, and TCRdb retains in-frame clones only, with some absent. The table has some 17,000 clones, 80% to 90% seen once. Sample: CD4+ or CD8+ T cells sorted from blood, taken in a trial of the OX40 agonist ivuxolimab. These receptors were obtained from an adult with an advanced solid tumor such as melanoma, head and neck, liver or kidney cancer.

This clone showed up just once. The chain uses TRBV15 and TRBJ2-7; no clear D gene. From germline, CDR1 is LNHNV and CDR2 YYDKDF (reference sequence). This CDR3 is 14 amino acids long. Trimming left V 0 bases short and J 1 base short, with 7 bases between. CDR3 residues: CATSRDVGSYEQYF. CDR3 bases: TGTGCCACCAGCAGAGATGTAGGTTCCTACGAGCAGTACTTC.

The chain uses TRBV27 and TRBJ1-2; D perhaps matches TRBD1 (6 bases). This CDR3 has 16 amino acids. Germline V lookup: CDR1 MNHEY, CDR2 SMNVEV (reference sequence). V was shortened by 5 bases and J by 4 bases, with 20 bases between the two germline ends. CDR3 coding DNA: TGTGCCAGCAGTCGGGACGGCTGGGGGGGCGGCTATGGCTACACCTTC. Translation: CASSRDGWGGGYGYTF.

V and J are TRBV19 and TRBJ2-4; a weak D match, TRBD1 (5 bases). Germline V gene lookup returns CDR1 LNHDA and CDR2 SQIVND (reference sequence). V dropped 6 bases and J dropped 0 bases, with 9 bases sitting between them. The CDR3 loop spans 14 amino acids. The CDR3 loop reads CASSPRVAKNIQYF. CDR3 DNA sequence: TGTGCCAGTAGCCCCAGGGTAGCCAAAAACATTCAGTACTTC.

The chain uses TRBV11-3 and TRBJ2-1; possible D gene TRBD1, 6 bases. Germline V gene lookup returns CDR1 SGHNT and CDR2 YENEEA. Trimming took off 2 bases at V and 4 bases at J, with 9 bases between the two ends. CDR3 length: 14 residues. The CDR3 DNA reads as TGTGCCAGCAGCTTAATCGGACAGTACAATGAGCAGTTCTTC. This translates into CASSLIGQYNEQFF.

This sequence joins TRBV27 and TRBJ1-5; D is unclear. V lost 5 bases to trimming and J lost 0 bases, with 11 bases between them. The CDR3 is 15 residues long. Germline V gene sequence: CDR1 MNHEY, CDR2 SMNVEV (reference sequence). CDR3 loop: CASSLSHGSNQPQHF. CDR3 nucleotides: TGTGCCAGCAGTCTTTCACACGGTAGCAATCAGCCCCAGCATTTT.

The chain couples TRBV10-3 to TRBJ2-3; 11 bases are a match to TRBD2. CDR1 ENHRY and CDR2 SYGVKD come from the germline V gene. This CDR3 spans 17 amino acids. J gave up 2 bases and V 3 bases, and 7 bases lay outside the gene matches. This chain's CDR3 is CAISELTSGTSTDTQYF. CDR3 nucleotide sequence: TGTGCCATCAGTGAATTGACTAGCGGGACCTCCACAGATACGCAGTATTTT.

This chain connects TRBV6-4 to TRBJ2-7; tentative D call: TRBD1 (5 bases). The CDR3 loop spans 13 amino acids. With 5 bases removed from V and 2 bases from J, the gap between germline ends came to 10 bases. Germline V gene sequence: CDR1 MRHNA, CDR2 SNTAGT. Here the CDR3 DNA reads TGTGCCAGCAGTTACGCGACAGCCTACGAGCAGTACTTC. Translated, it gives CASSYATAYEQYF.

The rearrangement joins TRBV6-5 to TRBJ2-5; 11 bases fit TRBD2. The germline gives CDR1 MNHEY, CDR2 SVGAGI. This CDR3 spans 16 amino acids. J lost 4 bases, V lost 2 bases, and 6 bases had no gene match. CDR3 region: CASSYRLAGGGETQYF. For the CDR3, the DNA is TGTGCCAGCAGTTACAGGCTAGCGGGAGGAGGAGAGACCCAGTACTTC.

The chain combines TRBV28 with TRBJ2-5; D is uncertain. Trimming took 6 bases from V and 9 from J, leaving 11 bases between them. CDR3 length: 11 residues. The germline V gene has CDR1 MDHEN and CDR2 SYDVKM. The CDR3 reads CASRDGRAQYF. In nucleotides, the CDR3 is TGTGCCAGCAGGGACGGAAGGGCCCAGTACTTC.

The chain carries TRBV28 and TRBJ2-4; 7 nucleotides line up with TRBD2. Germline loops: CDR1 MDHEN, CDR2 SYDVKM. The CDR3 sequence is 15 residues long. Unmatched junction bases numbered 1, after V lost 0 bases and J lost 2 bases. CDR3 sequence reads: CASSLWTSSKNIQYF. DNA for the CDR3: TGTGCCAGCAGTTTATGGACTAGCTCCAAAAACATTCAGTACTTC.

The gene calls are TRBV28 and TRBJ2-5, with D unclear. The CDR3 has 14 residues. The germline V gene has CDR1 MDHEN and CDR2 SYDVKM. V shed 2 bases and J shed 2 bases, with 9 bases lying between them. This CDR3 is CASSLMAEQETQYF. CDR3 in DNA: TGTGCCAGCAGTTTAATGGCGGAACAAGAGACCCAGTACTTC.

The CDR3 DNA follows: TGTGCCAGCCTCAGTACCGGGGAGCTGTTTTTT. Translating gives CASLSTGELFF. This chain connects TRBV25-1 to TRBJ2-2; no definite D call. V was shortened by 8 bases and J by 5 bases, with 6 bases between the two germline ends. Germline values: CDR1 MGHDK, CDR2 SYGVNS. The CDR3 has 11 amino acids.

The chain uses TRBV7-2 and TRBJ1-1; the D gene is possibly TRBD1 (5 bases). The CDR3 totals 15 residues. The germline gives CDR1 SGHTA, CDR2 FQGNSA. The germline V and J ends were trimmed by 2 bases and 0 bases, with 10 bases remaining between them. In DNA, the CDR3 is TGTGCCAGCAGCTTAACAGGCTTCATGAACACTGAAGCTTTCTTT. The encoded protein is CASSLTGFMNTEAFF.

The rearrangement links TRBV4-1 to TRBJ2-3; 10 bases agree with TRBD2. The CDR3 covers 18 residues. V shed 2 bases and J 6 bases; nucleotides not matched to a gene: 14. CDR1 MGHRA and CDR2 YSYEKL come from the germline V gene. The CDR3 DNA reads TGCGCCAGCAGCCAAAGGGCCTCTAGCGGGAGCCTGGCGGATACGCAGTATTTT. Translating it yields CASSQRASSGSLADTQYF.

The rearrangement uses TRBV28 and TRBJ2-7, with D maybe TRBD2 (6 bases). The CDR3 sequence is 12 residues long. V was clipped by 3 bases and J by 5 bases, with 8 bases between them. Germline V CDR1 and CDR2: MDHEN, SYDVKM. For the CDR3, the DNA is TGTGCCAGCAGTTTGGGGGGAGACGAGCAGTACTTC. Its translation is CASSLGGDEQYF.

V and J are TRBV28 and TRBJ2-3; D is perhaps TRBD2 (5 bases). Germline V gives CDR1 MDHEN, CDR2 SYDVKM. The CDR3 sequence is 16 residues long. V lost 9 bases to trimming and J lost 2 bases, with 21 bases between them. Here the CDR3 DNA reads TGTGCCAGTCCTCCGACCCCGACTATTTTCACAGATACGCAGTATTTT. As protein: CASPPTPTIFTDTQYF.

The CDR3 reads CASRPQAAAGAFF. The CDR3 DNA follows: TGTGCCAGCAGGCCGCAGGCGGCAGCGGGAGCTTTCTTT. V is TRBV2 and J is TRBJ1-1; D not resolved. Trimming removed 6 bases at V and 10 bases at J, with 18 bases between. The CDR3 has 13 amino acids. The germline CDR1 and CDR2 sequences are SNHLY and FYNNEI.